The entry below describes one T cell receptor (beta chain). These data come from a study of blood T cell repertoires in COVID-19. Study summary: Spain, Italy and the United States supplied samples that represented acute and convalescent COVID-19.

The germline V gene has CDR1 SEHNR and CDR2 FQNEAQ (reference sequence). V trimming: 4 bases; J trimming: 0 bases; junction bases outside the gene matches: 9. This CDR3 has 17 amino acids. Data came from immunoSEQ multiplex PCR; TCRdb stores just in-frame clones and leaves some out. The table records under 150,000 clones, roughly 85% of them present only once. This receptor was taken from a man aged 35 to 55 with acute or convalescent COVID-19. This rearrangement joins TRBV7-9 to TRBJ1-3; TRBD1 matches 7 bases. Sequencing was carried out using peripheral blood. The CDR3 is CASSSSRDSLSGNTIYF. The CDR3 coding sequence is TGTGCCAGCAGCTCAAGCCGGGACAGCCTCTCTGGAAACACCATATATTTT.